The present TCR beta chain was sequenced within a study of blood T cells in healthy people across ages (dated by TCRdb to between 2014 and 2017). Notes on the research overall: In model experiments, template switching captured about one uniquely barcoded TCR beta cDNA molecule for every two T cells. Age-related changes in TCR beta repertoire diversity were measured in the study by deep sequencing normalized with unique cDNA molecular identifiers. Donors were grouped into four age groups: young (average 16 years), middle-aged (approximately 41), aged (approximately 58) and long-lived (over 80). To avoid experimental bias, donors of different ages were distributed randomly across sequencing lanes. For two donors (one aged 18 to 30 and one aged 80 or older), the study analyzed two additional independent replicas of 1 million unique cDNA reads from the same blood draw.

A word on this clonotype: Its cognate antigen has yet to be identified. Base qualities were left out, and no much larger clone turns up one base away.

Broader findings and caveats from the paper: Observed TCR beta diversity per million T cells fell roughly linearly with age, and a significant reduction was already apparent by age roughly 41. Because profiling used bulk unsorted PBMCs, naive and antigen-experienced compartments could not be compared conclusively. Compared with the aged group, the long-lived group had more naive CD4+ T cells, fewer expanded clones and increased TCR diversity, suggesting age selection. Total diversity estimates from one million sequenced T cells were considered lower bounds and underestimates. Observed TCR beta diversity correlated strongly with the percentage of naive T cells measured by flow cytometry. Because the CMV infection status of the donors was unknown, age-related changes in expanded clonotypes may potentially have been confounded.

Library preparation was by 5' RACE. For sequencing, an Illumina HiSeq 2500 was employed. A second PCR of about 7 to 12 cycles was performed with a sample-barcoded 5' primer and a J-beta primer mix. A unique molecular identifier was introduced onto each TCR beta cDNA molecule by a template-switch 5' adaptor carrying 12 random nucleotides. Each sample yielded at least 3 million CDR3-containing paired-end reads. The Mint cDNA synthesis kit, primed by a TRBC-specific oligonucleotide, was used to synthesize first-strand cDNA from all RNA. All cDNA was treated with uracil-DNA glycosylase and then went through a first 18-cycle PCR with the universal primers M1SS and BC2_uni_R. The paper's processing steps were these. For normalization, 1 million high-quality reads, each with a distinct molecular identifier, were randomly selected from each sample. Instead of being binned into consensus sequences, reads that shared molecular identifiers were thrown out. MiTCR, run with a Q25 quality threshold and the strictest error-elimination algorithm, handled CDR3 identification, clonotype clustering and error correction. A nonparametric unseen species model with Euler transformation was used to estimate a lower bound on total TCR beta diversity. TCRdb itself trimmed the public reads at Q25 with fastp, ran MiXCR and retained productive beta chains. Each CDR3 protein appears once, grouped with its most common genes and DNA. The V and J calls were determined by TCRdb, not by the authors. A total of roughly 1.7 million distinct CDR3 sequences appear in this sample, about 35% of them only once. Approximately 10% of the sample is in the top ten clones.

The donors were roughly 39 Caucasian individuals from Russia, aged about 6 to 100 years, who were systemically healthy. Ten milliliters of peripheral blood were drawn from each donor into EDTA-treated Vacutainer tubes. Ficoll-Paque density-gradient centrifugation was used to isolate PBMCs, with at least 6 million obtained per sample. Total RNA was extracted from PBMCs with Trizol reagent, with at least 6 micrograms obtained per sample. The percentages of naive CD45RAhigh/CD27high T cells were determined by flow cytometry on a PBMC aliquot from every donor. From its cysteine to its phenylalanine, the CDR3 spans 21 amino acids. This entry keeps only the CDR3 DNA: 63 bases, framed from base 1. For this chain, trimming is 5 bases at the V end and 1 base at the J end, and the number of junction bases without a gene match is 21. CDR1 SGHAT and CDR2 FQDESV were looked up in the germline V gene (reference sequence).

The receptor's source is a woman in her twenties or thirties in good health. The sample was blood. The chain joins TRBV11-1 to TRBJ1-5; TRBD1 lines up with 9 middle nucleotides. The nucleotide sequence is TGTGCCAGCAGCCTAGGACCGAAACCGGGACAGGGAACGGGGAGCAATCAGCCCCAGCATTTT. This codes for CASSLGPKPGQGTGSNQPQHF.